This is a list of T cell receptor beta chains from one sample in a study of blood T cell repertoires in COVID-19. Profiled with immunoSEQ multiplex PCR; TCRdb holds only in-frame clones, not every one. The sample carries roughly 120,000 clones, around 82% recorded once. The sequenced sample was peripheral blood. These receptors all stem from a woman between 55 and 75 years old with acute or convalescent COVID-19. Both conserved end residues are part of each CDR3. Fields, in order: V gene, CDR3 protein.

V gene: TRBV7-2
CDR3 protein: CASSSTGQPNSPLHF

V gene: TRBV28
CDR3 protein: CASSLPGTYSNQPQHF

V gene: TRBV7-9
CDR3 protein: CASSLVQEVNEQFF

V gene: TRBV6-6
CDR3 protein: CASRTGNYGYTF

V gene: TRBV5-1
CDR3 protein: CASSLGEHEQYF

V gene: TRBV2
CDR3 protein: CASRDRSYEQYF

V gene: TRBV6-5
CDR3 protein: CASRTSGVQETQYF

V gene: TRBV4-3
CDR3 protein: CASSQAGDYGYTF

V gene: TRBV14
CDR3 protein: CASSSQPSSTDTQYF

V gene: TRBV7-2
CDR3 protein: CASSFDEGAYGYTF

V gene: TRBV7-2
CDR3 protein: CASSLGGVENTQYF

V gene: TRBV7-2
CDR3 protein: CASSLQGGEQFF

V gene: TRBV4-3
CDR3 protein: CASSPDSGNTIYF

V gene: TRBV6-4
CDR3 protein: CASSDGTTSTDTQYF

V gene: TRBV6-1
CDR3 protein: CASSGFSPAPPRDRGYGYTF

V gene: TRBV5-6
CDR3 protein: CASSLAGRGNQPQHF

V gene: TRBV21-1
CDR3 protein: CASSKGGQDPSSYNSPLHF

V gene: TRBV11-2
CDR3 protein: CASSSARGYEQYF

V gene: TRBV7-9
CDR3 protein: CASSLAGRNYGYTF

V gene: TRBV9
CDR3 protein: CASSERGSGTNEKLFF

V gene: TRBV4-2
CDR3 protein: CASSQGGGNYEQYF

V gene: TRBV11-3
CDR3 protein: CASSLIFGRISRFEQYF

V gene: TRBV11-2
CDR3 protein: CASSSNRGNQPQHF

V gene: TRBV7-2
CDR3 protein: CASSLPWGHGYTF

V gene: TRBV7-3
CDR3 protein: CASSSPGGDEQFF

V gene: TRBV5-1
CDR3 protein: CASSFGDTRDSYNSPLHF

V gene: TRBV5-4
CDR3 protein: CATISGERANYGYTF

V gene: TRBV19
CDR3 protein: CASRRGQGLAFF

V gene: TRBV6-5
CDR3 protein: CASKRDPGAGELFF

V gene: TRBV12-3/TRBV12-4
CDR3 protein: CASSPGLGGYTF

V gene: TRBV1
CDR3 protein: CTSSPRWYSNQPQHF

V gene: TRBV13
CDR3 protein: CASSLRLGEETQYF

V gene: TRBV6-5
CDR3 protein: CASSYSSYTEAFF

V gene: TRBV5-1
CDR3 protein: CASSLAQGAGNTEAFF

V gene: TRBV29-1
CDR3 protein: CSVSFWEKGGGYTF

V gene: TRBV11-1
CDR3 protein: CASSLRGQLRETQYF

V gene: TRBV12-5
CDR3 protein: CASGWGGGLSTDTQYF

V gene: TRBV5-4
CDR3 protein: CASSDRSGGSSTDTQYF

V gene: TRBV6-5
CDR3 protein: CASSQRRRVWEKLFF

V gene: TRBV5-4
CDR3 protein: CASSPFDNSTRPYNEQFF

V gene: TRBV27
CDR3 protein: CASSLLARETQYF

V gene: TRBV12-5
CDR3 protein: CASGIGTWGSSAYNEQFF

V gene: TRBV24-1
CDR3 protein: CATSDRTVYEQYF

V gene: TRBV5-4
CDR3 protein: CASSLGGGSSDKNIQYF

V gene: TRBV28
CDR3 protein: CASRAGGHGDTQYF

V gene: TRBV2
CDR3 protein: CASSEDMGGGNQPQHF

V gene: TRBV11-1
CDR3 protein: CASSLVSGIEAFF

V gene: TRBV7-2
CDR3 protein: CASSLGGAGEKLFF

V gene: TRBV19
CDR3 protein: CASSPGLELLSGNTIYF

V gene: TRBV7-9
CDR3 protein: CASSLVVFGETQYF

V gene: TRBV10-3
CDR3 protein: CAISRELANYGYTF